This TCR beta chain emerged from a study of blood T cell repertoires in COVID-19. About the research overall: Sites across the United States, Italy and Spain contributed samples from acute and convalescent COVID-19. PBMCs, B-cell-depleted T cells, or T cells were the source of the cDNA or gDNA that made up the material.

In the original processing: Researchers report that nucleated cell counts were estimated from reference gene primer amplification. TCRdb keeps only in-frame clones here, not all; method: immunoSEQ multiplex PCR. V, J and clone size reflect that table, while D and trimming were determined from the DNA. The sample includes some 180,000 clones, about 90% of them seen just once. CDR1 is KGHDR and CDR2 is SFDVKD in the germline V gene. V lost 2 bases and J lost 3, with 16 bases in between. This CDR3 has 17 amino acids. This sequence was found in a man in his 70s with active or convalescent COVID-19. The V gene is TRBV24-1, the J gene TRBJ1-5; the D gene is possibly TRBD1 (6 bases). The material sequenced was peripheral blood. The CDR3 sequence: CATSDSRTQGINQPQHF. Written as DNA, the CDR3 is TGTGCCACCAGTGATTCCAGAACCCAGGGGATCAATCAGCCCCAGCATTTT.